This T cell receptor (beta chain) was identified during a study of cytomegalovirus exposure and HLA in healthy donors. Overall study results and limits: TCR beta V segments were, for the most part, productive about 87% or about 30% of the time in an earlier analysis. Across donors, sequencing depth was assumed by presence/absence analyses to be roughly uniform. Among CMV-associated TCR beta chains, most appeared HLA-restricted in a later analysis. Later on, a genetic analysis was performed. It linked a missense variant in DCLRE1C with V- and J-gene trimming of TCR beta.

Primers included in the PCR were 60 Vbeta and 13 Jbeta primers. TCRdb's copy holds only in-frame clones and misses some; the assay was immunoSEQ multiplex PCR. The profile shows about 98,000 clones, 80% to 90% of them singletons. Concerning this clone itself: The antigen remains undetermined.

This CDR3 has 16 residues. V was shortened by 1 base and J by 7 bases, with 17 bases between the two germline ends. CDR1 and CDR2 (germline): MDHEN, SYDVKM. The TCR was taken from a man aged 35-49 years in good health and CMV-seronegative. The specimen sequenced was PBMCs. The chain joins TRBV28 to TRBJ1-5, with D possibly being TRBD1 (6 bases). The CDR3 DNA is TGTGCCAGCAGTTTATCGGGCAGGGGTAAAGGACAGCCCCAGCATTTT. Protein product: CASSLSGRGKGQPQHF.